The following is a T cell receptor (beta chain) sequence with its context. Assay: immunoSEQ multiplex PCR; the TCRdb copy retains only in-frame clones and omits some. The repertoire holds about 78,000 clones, with 90% to 97% as singletons. The data originate from a study of cytomegalovirus exposure and HLA in healthy donors. Sequencing was done on a sample of PBMCs. The TCR was taken from a man between 18 and 29 years old in good health and CMV-seropositive.

CDR3 nucleotides: TGTGCCAGCAGCTTCGGACTAGTTAGAATCACCGGGGAGCTGTTTTTT. Translating gives CASSFGLVRITGELFF. This sequence joins TRBV21-1 and TRBJ2-2; the listed D gene, TRBD2, was not tested against the DNA. TRBV21-1 is classified as a pseudogene. CDR3 size: 16 residues.